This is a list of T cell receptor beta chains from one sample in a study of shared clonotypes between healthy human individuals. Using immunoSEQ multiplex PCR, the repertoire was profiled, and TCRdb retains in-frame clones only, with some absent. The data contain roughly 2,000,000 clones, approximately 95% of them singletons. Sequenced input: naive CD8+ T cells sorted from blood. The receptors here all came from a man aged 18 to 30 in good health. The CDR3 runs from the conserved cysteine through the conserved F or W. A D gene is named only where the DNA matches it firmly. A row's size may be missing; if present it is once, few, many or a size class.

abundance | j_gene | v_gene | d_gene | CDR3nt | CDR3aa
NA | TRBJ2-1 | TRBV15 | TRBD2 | TGTGCCACCAGGCGTCTAGCGGGAGTTGAGCAGTTCTTC | CATRRLAGVEQFF
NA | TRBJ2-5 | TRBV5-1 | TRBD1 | TGCGCCAGCAGCTCTACAGGGGAACAAGAGACCCAGTACTTC | CASSSTGEQETQYF
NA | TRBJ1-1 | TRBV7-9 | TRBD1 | TGTGCCAGCAGCGTCCCGGACAGGGTCGACTTTGAAGCTTTCTTT | CASSVPDRVDFEAFF
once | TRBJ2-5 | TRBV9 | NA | TGTGCCAGCAGCGGACAGTCATTAACCCAGTACTTC | CASSGQSLTQYF
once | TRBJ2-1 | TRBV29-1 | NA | TGCAGCGTTGTGACAGGCTCCAATGAGCAGTTCTTC | CSVVTGSNEQFF
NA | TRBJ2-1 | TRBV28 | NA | TGTGCCAGCACCTGGGGCAGCCTTACGGGAGAGCAGTTCTTC | CASTWGSLTGEQFF
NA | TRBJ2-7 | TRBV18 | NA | TGTGCCAGCAAAGAGCGGTCGTCCTACGAGCAGTACTTC | CASKERSSYEQYF
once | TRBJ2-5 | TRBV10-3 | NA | TGTGCCATCAACAGCGGACAAGAGACCCAGTACTTC | CAINSGQETQYF
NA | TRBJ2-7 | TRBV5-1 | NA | TGCGCCAGCAGCTCCGGGACGTACGAGCAGTACTTC | CASSSGTYEQYF
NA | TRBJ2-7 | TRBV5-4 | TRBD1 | TGTGCCAGCAGCTTGGGACAGGGCCCCTACGAGCAGTACTTC | CASSLGQGPYEQYF
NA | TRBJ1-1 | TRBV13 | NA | TGTGCCAGCAGCTTAGGCCTTCCAGCTAACACTGAAGCTTTCTTT | CASSLGLPANTEAFF
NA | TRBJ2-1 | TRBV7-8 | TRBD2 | TGTGCCAGCAGCTCGGGACTAGCGGGGCCATACAATGAGCAGTTCTTC | CASSSGLAGPYNEQFF
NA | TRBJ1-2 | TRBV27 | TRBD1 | TGTGCCAGCAGCATAACAGGGGGCAACTATGGCTACACCTTC | CASSITGGNYGYTF
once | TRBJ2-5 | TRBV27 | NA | TGTGCCAGCAGTTTAACGGGGAAGACAGATCAAGAGACCCAGTACTTC | CASSLTGKTDQETQYF
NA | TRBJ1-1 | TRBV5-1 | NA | TGCGCCAGCAGTCCTCCCAGTTCACGGCGTTGGACTGAAGCTTTCTTT | CASSPPSSRRWTEAFF
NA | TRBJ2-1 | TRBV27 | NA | TGTGCCAGCAGTTTCCCCCGGGGTGAGCAGTTCTTC | CASSFPRGEQFF
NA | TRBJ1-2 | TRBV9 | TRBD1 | TGTGCCAGCAGCGCCGGGACAGGGACGGAAGCTAACTATGGCTACACCTTC | CASSAGTGTEANYGYTF
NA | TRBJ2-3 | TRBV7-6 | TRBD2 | TGTGCCAGCACCAAAACATGGACTAGCGGGCCTAGCACAGATACGCAGTATTTT | CASTKTWTSGPSTDTQYF
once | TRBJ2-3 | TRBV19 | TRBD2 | TGTGCCAGTAGTGTCCGACTAGCGGGGACAGATACGCAGTATTTT | CASSVRLAGTDTQYF
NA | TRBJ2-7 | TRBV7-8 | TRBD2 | TGTGCCAGCAGCTTACTAGCGGGAGAAGTCTACGAGCAGTACTTC | CASSLLAGEVYEQYF
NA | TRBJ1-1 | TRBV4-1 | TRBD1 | TGCGCCAGCAGCCACCAACAGACAGGGGTCACTGAAGCTTTCTTT | CASSHQQTGVTEAFF
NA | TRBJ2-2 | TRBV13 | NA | TGTGCCAGCAGCTCCCAGTGGGCTACTAACACCGGGGAGCTGTTTTTT | CASSSQWATNTGELFF
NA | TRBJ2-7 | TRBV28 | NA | TGTGCCAGCAGTTTAGCGGGGGCGACCTACGAGCAGTACTTC | CASSLAGATYEQYF
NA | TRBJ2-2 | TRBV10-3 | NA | TGTGCCATCGTCTCAAGCACTAGAGGGAACACCGGGGAGCTGTTTTTT | CAIVSSTRGNTGELFF
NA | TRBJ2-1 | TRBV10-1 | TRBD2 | TGCGCCAGCAGTGCCCTAGCGGGAGGGAATGAGCAGTTCTTC | CASSALAGGNEQFF
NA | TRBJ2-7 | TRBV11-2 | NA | TGTGCCAGCAGCTTAGGGGCCCCACGCGAGCAGTACTTC | CASSLGAPREQYF
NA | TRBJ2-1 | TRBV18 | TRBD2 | TGTGCCAGCTCACCAGCCGGGCTAGCGGGAGGAACCTACAATGAGCAGTTCTTC | CASSPAGLAGGTYNEQFF
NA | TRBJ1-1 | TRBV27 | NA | TGTGCCAGCAGACCGCGGGATTACACTGAAGCTTTCTTT | CASRPRDYTEAFF
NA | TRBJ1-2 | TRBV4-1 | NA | TGCGCCAGCAGCCTAAGATGGGGAGGGGACTATGGCTACACCTTC | CASSLRWGGDYGYTF
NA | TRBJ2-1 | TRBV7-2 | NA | TGTGCCAGCAGCTTAGCCTTGGGGACCTACAATGAGCAGTTCTTC | CASSLALGTYNEQFF
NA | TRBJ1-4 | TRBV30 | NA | TGTGCCTGCGCCGTTCGGGGGCGGGCGAATGAAAAACTGTTTTTT | CACAVRGRANEKLFF
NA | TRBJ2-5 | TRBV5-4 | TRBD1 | TGTGCCAGCAGCTTGTGGGGGACAGGGTTTTTCGAAGAGACCCAGTACTTC | CASSLWGTGFFEETQYF
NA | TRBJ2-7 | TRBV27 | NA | TGTGCCAGCAGTGCCAGCCCGGTCGGGACCTACGAGCAGTACTTC | CASSASPVGTYEQYF
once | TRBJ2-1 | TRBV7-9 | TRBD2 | TGTGCCAGCAGCCTATTGACTAGCGGCAATGAGCAGTTCTTC | CASSLLTSGNEQFF
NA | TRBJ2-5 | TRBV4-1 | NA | TGCGCCAGCAGCCAAGTCGACATAACTCAAAGGGGCCAGTACTTC | CASSQVDITQRGQYF
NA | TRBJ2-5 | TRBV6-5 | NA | TGTGCCAGCAGTTACTTCGGTGCCCAAGAGACCCAGTACTTC | CASSYFGAQETQYF
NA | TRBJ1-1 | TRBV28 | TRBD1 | TGTGCCAGCAGAAACTTCAGGGGGCAGACTGAAGCTTTCTTT | CASRNFRGQTEAFF
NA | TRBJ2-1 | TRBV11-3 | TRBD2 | TGTGCCAGCAGCCCGGTTAGCGGGGCATACAATGAGCAGTTCTTC | CASSPVSGAYNEQFF
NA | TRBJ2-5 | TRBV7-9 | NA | TGTGCCAGCAGCTTGCCTGATGGACAGTTTGGGGAGACCCAGTACTTC | CASSLPDGQFGETQYF
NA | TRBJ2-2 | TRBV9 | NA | TGTGCCAGCAGCGGCGGGACAGTTCTCTTTACCGGGGAGCTGTTTTTT | CASSGGTVLFTGELFF
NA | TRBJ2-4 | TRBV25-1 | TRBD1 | TGTGCCAGCATAGACAGGGGTTTCAACATTCAGTACTTC | CASIDRGFNIQYF
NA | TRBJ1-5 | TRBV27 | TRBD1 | TGTGCCAGCAGCCACGGACAGGGCAATCAGCCCCAGCATTTT | CASSHGQGNQPQHF
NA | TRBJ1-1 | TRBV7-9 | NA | TGTGCAACGGCTGGGAACACTGAAGCTTTCTTT | CATAGNTEAFF
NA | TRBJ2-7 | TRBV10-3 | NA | TGTGCCATCGGCCCGGACGGACGCTACGAGCAGTACTTC | CAIGPDGRYEQYF
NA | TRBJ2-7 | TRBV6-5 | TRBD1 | TGTGCCAGCAGTTACCCCCCCGGGACAGGGGCCGAGCAGTACTTC | CASSYPPGTGAEQYF